A selection of T cell receptor beta chains follows, all from one sample in a study of blood T cell repertoires in COVID-19. Some clones are missing from TCRdb's copy, which holds only in-frame ones; the method was immunoSEQ multiplex PCR. The top ten hold 7.8% of the sample, which has fewer than 700,000 clones, roughly 89% seen once. Sequencing was performed on peripheral blood. The receptor source for this set is a woman aged 45-65 years with COVID-19, enrolled during active disease. The CDR3 runs from the conserved cysteine through the conserved F or W. D genes are given only for firm matches. Clone size is shown for a subset of rows, as once, few, many or a class of expanded clone.

NA TRBJ2-1 TRBD2 TRBV19 TGTGCCAGTAGTATAGAAGGACTAGCGGGGGGTTACAATGAGCAGTTCTTC CASSIEGLAGGYNEQFF
NA TRBJ1-1 NA TRBV10-2 TGCGCCAGCAGTGAGGGGGGCATGAACACTGAAGCTTTCTTT CASSEGGMNTEAFF
NA TRBJ1-6 NA TRBV5-4 TGTGCCAGCAGCTCCGGGGGGGACATCGAGAGACCCCTCCACTTT CASSSGGDIERPLHF
NA TRBJ2-7 TRBD1 TRBV30 TGTGCCTGGAGTGCGAACCGACAGGGTGCGCAGTACTTC CAWSANRQGAQYF
NA TRBJ1-6 NA TRBV7-2 TGTGCCAGCAGCTTAGCGAAAGCTTCCCTCCACTTT CASSLAKASLHF
NA TRBJ1-2 TRBD1 TRBV29-1 TGCAGCGTCCAACAGGGGGCCGGTAACTATGGCTACACCTTC CSVQQGAGNYGYTF
NA TRBJ2-7 TRBD1 TRBV5-1 TGCGCCAGCAGCCCCCGGACAGGGTTCGAGCAGTACTTC CASSPRTGFEQYF
few TRBJ2-1 TRBD2 TRBV9 TGTGCCAGCAGCGTAGGGACTAGCGGGGGTCTATCCTACAATGAGCAGTTCTTC CASSVGTSGGLSYNEQFF
once TRBJ1-5 TRBD1 TRBV2 TGTGCCAGCAGATTACCCACAGGGGCGAATCAGCCCCAGCATTTT CASRLPTGANQPQHF
NA TRBJ2-3 NA TRBV5-1 TGCGCCAGCAGCTTGTCAACAGTTAGCACAGATACGCAGTATTTT CASSLSTVSTDTQYF
NA TRBJ2-2 TRBD2 TRBV6-2/TRBV6-3 TGTGCCAGCAGCCCGCGACTAGCGGGGGCCGGGAGGACCGGGGAGCTGTTTTTT CASSPRLAGAGRTGELFF
NA TRBJ1-3 NA TRBV6-5 TGTGCCAGCAGTTACTTGGGGGGTGGAAACACCATATATTTT CASSYLGGGNTIYF
NA TRBJ2-3 TRBD1 TRBV28 TGTGCCAGCAGTTCCTCCCCGACAGGGGGCGACGGAGATACGCAGTATTTT CASSSSPTGGDGDTQYF
NA TRBJ1-2 TRBD1 TRBV2 TGTGCAGACGCTCCCCGGACAGGGGACTATGGCTACACCTTC CADAPRTGDYGYTF
NA TRBJ1-5 NA TRBV4-1 TGCGCCAGCAGCCACCCCTTCCGCGGGGCGGGTCAGCCCCAGCATTTT CASSHPFRGAGQPQHF
NA TRBJ2-2 NA TRBV3-1/TRBV3-2 TGTGCCAGCAGCCAAGGGCACAGCCCCACCGGGGAGCTGTTTTTT CASSQGHSPTGELFF
NA TRBJ1-1 NA TRBV19 TGTGCCAGTAATCGTCCCCCCGGTAACAGGGCGGGGGGGACTGAAGCTTTCTTT CASNRPPGNRAGGTEAFF
NA TRBJ2-4 TRBD1 TRBV7-2 TGTGCCAGCAGCCCGGACAGGGGATACATTCAGTACTTC CASSPDRGYIQYF
NA TRBJ1-1 NA TRBV9 TGTGCCAGCAGCGTAGCGGGACAAGACCAAGCTTTCTTT CASSVAGQDQAFF
NA TRBJ2-2 TRBD1 TRBV9 TGTGCCAGCAGCCAAACTGGGACAGGGGGAAAGTACACCGGGGAGCTGTTTTTT CASSQTGTGGKYTGELFF
NA TRBJ2-3 TRBD1 TRBV29-1 TGCAGCGTTGAAACCGGACAGGGACTCGCCGCAGATACGCAGTATTTT CSVETGQGLAADTQYF